Shown below are 28 T cell receptor beta chains from a single sample sequenced in a study of CD8 T cells in ankylosing spondylitis. TCRdb analysed the 5' RACE reads with MiXCR anew, one entry per CDR3 protein. Of 340,000 or so distinct CDR3 sequences in the sample, under 15% were seen once. Sequenced input: blood, either unsorted or a sorted T cell fraction (not recorded which). These receptors were obtained from a male donor with ankylosing spondylitis or in good health (not recorded which).

The CDR3 protein is CSPRSGSKYEQYF. The DNA for the CDR3 is TGCAGCCCAAGAAGCGGGAGTAAGTACGAGCAGTACTTC. V and J are TRBV29-1 and TRBJ2-7; 8 bases are a match to TRBD2. CDR1 is SQVTM, CDR2 ANQGSEA, per germline. The CDR3 is made up of 13 amino acids. V gave up 8 bases and J gave up 4 bases; unmatched junction bases: 10.

The rearrangement links TRBV5-1 to TRBJ2-7, with 7 bases identical to TRBD1. Germline V gives CDR1 SGHRS, CDR2 YFSETQ. This CDR3 is built from 15 residues. J lost 4 bases, V lost 0 bases, and 7 bases had no gene match. The CDR3 sequence is CASSLEPGQAYEQYF. DNA for the CDR3: TGCGCCAGCAGCTTGGAGCCTGGACAGGCGTACGAGCAGTACTTC.

The genes are TRBV12-5 and TRBJ2-1; D may be TRBD2 (5 bases). V was trimmed by 7 bases and J by 11 bases, leaving 15 bases between them. Germline-derived CDR1 and CDR2 are LGHNT and FRNRAP. This CDR3 is built from 12 residues. CDR3 DNA sequence: TGTGCTAGTGTCCTCCGGGGAAGCCAGCAGTTCTTC. Amino acid sequence: CASVLRGSQQFF.

This clonotype has more than one count but fewer than ten. The chain's CDR3 is CSARSGAYNEQFF. The CDR3 nucleotides read TGCAGTGCTCGGTCTGGTGCTTACAATGAGCAGTTCTTC. The chain recombines TRBV20-1 with TRBJ2-1; D ambiguous. CDR1 and CDR2 from the germline V gene are DFQATT and SNEGSKA (reference sequence). V was pared by 5 bases and J by 4 bases, with 12 bases between. The CDR3 has 13 amino acids.

V and J are TRBV29-1 and TRBJ2-7; 8 positions agree with TRBD2. Germline CDR1 SQVTM, CDR2 ANQGSEA. The CDR3 contains 13 residues. The trim removed 1 base at V and 4 bases at J, leaving 3 bases unmatched. CDR3 residues: CSVEGGGLYEQYF. CDR3 sequence (DNA): TGCAGCGTTGAAGGCGGGGGGCTATACGAGCAGTACTTC.

Ten or more counts support this clonotype. A junction boundary mismatches the germline segment, possibly from a read error. The chain has TRBV5-1 and TRBJ2-5; no definite D call. The germline V gene has CDR1 SGHRS and CDR2 YFSETQ. The length of the CDR3 is 14 residues. Written as DNA, the CDR3 is TGTGCCAGCAGCTTGGTGGGTAGTCAAGAGACCCAGTACTTC. It yields the protein CASSLVGSQETQYF.

The table lists this clonotype with many counts. This chain joins TRBV6-4 and TRBJ2-3; D unclear. CDR3 length equals 13 residues. The ends were cut back, 2 bases at V and 0 bases at J, with 3 bases in the middle. Germline V gene sequence: CDR1 MRHNA, CDR2 SNTAGT. The CDR3 nucleotides are TGTGCCAGCAGTGACGCTAGCACAGATACGCAGTATTTT. Protein sequence: CASSDASTDTQYF.

This clonotype turned up a few times. The chain is built from TRBV7-9 and TRBJ2-1; D remains unclear. Germline values: CDR1 SEHNR, CDR2 FQNEAQ (reference sequence). V dropped 1 base and J dropped 9 bases, with 13 bases sitting between them. The CDR3 spans 14 residues. The CDR3 DNA is TGTGCCAGCAGCTTAGAGGTCAGGTCAGGTGAGCAGTTCTTC. This sequence encodes CASSLEVRSGEQFF. Combining the CDR3 with reference TRBV7-9 and TRBJ2-1 gives the whole variable domain DTGVSQNPRHKITKRGQNVTFRCDPISEHNRLYWYRQTLGQGPEFLTYFQNEAQLEKSRLLSDRFSAERPKGSFSTLEIQRTEQGDSAMYLCASSLEVRSGEQFFGPGTRLTVL.

In its sample, this clonotype was seen a few times. The chain joins TRBV5-5 to TRBJ2-2, with D hard to call. V lost 3 bases, J lost 1 base, and 13 bases lay in between. The germline V gene has CDR1 SGHKS and CDR2 YYEKEE (reference sequence). The CDR3 is made up of 16 amino acids. CDR3 nucleotide sequence: TGTGCCAGCAGCTCAGGCCATCGGCAGAACACCGGGGAGCTGTTTTTT. Translated: CASSSGHRQNTGELFF.

This clonotype was detected many times. This chain links TRBV29-1 with TRBJ2-7, with D unresolved. CDR1 SQVTM and CDR2 ANQGSEA come from the germline V gene. V was clipped by 8 bases and J by 0 bases, with 14 bases between them. The CDR3 is made up of 13 amino acids. For the CDR3, the DNA is TGCAGCTTCAGGCAGGCGAGCTCCTACGAGCAGTACTTC. It is translated as CSFRQASSYEQYF.

The gene calls are TRBV6-1 and TRBJ2-1, with TRBD1 matching 9 bases. The length of the CDR3 is 15 residues. V gave up 6 bases and J gave up 8 bases; unmatched junction bases: 11. Germline lookup yields CDR1 MNHNS and CDR2 SASEGT. CDR3 protein: CASSRTGTGRDEQFF. The CDR3 DNA is TGTGCCAGCAGCAGGACCGGGACAGGGCGCGATGAGCAGTTCTTC.

V usage is TRBV29-1 and J usage is TRBJ2-1; 8 bases agree with TRBD2. Germline values: CDR1 SQVTM, CDR2 ANQGSEA. J was trimmed by 5 bases and V by 5 bases; bases with no gene match: 8. The CDR3 consists of 14 residues. The CDR3 DNA is TGCAGCGTTTCCCCGGGACTAGGGAACAATGAGCAGTTCTTC. It yields the protein CSVSPGLGNNEQFF.

J is TRBJ2-3 and V is TRBV20-1, with a possible D match to TRBD2 (7 bases). Germline CDR1 is DFQATT and CDR2 is SNEGSKA (reference sequence). V was pared by 0 bases and J by 5 bases, with 15 bases between. The CDR3 consists of 15 residues. The CDR3 sequence: CSARDPGGLLDTQYF. For the CDR3, the DNA is TGCAGTGCTAGAGACCCGGGGGGCCTGTTAGATACGCAGTATTTT.

This clonotype has a handful of counts. This sequence joins TRBV6-5 and TRBJ2-1, with D unclear. Germline V gene sequence: CDR1 MNHEY, CDR2 SVGAGI. This CDR3 has 13 amino acids. Trimming removed 0 bases from V and 6 bases from J, with 6 bases in between. The CDR3 sequence: CASSYSRFNEQFF. Here the CDR3 DNA reads TGTGCCAGCAGTTACTCGCGGTTCAATGAGCAGTTCTTC.

This clonotype was detected a few times. The CDR3 sequence is CASSLVGLNTGELFF. The DNA for the CDR3 is TGCGCCAGCAGCTTGGTTGGGCTGAACACCGGGGAGCTGTTTTTT. This chain uses TRBV5-1 with TRBJ2-2; D gene uncertain. Germline V gene sequence: CDR1 SGHRS, CDR2 YFSETQ. Trimming left V 0 bases short and J 1 base short, with 7 bases between. CDR3 length equals 15 residues.

The chain is built from TRBV5-1 and TRBJ1-2; maybe TRBD1 (6 bases). With 0 bases removed from V and 4 bases from J, the gap between germline ends came to 16 bases. This CDR3 has 16 residues. Germline assignment: CDR1 SGHRS and CDR2 YFSETQ. The chain's CDR3 is CASSLGGAGPSYGYTF. CDR3 DNA sequence: TGCGCCAGCAGCTTGGGGGGGGCAGGGCCCTCCTATGGCTACACCTTC.

V and J are TRBV9 and TRBJ1-1, with D possibly matching TRBD1 (6 bases). Between the trimmed V and J ends, which lost 0 bases and 5 bases, there was a span of 11 bases. Germline V CDR1 and CDR2: SGDLS, YYNGEE. The CDR3 loop spans 14 amino acids. CDR3 nucleotide sequence: TGTGCCAGCAGCGTAGTGCAGGGGAGTACTGAAGCTTTCTTT. This gives the protein CASSVVQGSTEAFF.

The chain uses TRBV3-1 and TRBJ2-4; D tentatively reads TRBD1 or TRBD2 (5 bases each). V was shortened by 3 bases and J by 1 base, with 13 bases between the two germline ends. Germline loops: CDR1 LGHDT, CDR2 YNNKEL (reference sequence). This CDR3 region has 16 residues. CDR3 amino acids: CASSHESWGAKNIQYF. CDR3 DNA: TGTGCCAGCAGCCATGAATCCTGGGGGGCCAAAAACATTCAGTACTTC.

J is TRBJ2-3 and V is TRBV20-1; D remains ambiguous. The germline V gene has CDR1 DFQATT and CDR2 SNEGSKA (reference sequence). CDR3 length equals 13 residues. V lost 1 base, J lost 4 bases, and 9 bases lay in between. This CDR3 reads CSARAWIPDTQYF. In DNA, the CDR3 is TGCAGTGCTAGAGCCTGGATTCCAGATACGCAGTATTTT.

This clonotype was counted only a few times. The rearrangement joins TRBV6-5 to TRBJ2-7; D unresolved. The germline V and J ends were trimmed by 6 bases and 2 bases, with 8 bases remaining between them. Looked up from germline, CDR1 is MNHEY and CDR2 is SVGAGI. The length of the CDR3 is 12 residues. The CDR3 is CASRTEPYEQYF. CDR3 DNA sequence: TGTGCCAGCAGAACGGAACCCTACGAGCAGTACTTC.

The chain combines TRBV5-1 with TRBJ2-3; no clear D gene. Germline V CDR1 and CDR2: SGHRS, YFSETQ. The CDR3 sequence is 15 residues long. The V end lost 3 bases, the J end lost 5 bases, and 16 bases lay between the germline ends. The DNA of the CDR3 is TGCGCCAGCAGCTGGGTTCCGGACGCACAAGATACGCAGTATTTT. Amino acid sequence: CASSWVPDAQDTQYF.

This clonotype was counted a few times. V gene TRBV6-1 combines with J gene TRBJ1-2; no reliable D call. This CDR3 has 13 amino acids. The ends were cut back, 3 bases at V and 4 bases at J, with 9 bases in the middle. Germline CDR1 and CDR2: MNHNS and SASEGT. For the CDR3, the DNA is TGTGCCAGCAGTGATAGGGATGGCTATGGCTACACCTTC. Translation: CASSDRDGYGYTF.

Only a few counts were recorded for this clonotype. The gene calls are TRBV29-1 and TRBJ2-5; D not resolved. The CDR3 sequence is 13 residues long. V was clipped by 6 bases and J by 1 base, with 12 bases between them. Per the germline V gene, CDR1 is SQVTM and CDR2 is ANQGSEA. CDR3 coding DNA: TGCAGCGTCCGCGGAAGGAGCCAAGAGACCCAGTACTTC. Translating it yields CSVRGRSQETQYF.

V usage is TRBV18 and J usage is TRBJ1-5; 7 nucleotides agree with TRBD1. Looked up from germline, CDR1 is KGHSH and CDR2 is LQKENI. The CDR3 sequence is 15 residues long. The ends lost 4 bases at V and 1 base at J; junction bases unmatched: 4. This chain's CDR3 is CASSRTGGSNQPQHF. DNA of the CDR3: TGTGCCAGCTCACGGACAGGTGGGAGCAATCAGCCCCAGCATTTT.

This clonotype was counted only a few times. The chain carries TRBV14 and TRBJ2-7; D possibly matches TRBD1 or TRBD2 (5 bases each). Germline V gene data show CDR1 as SGHDN and CDR2 as FVKESK. The CDR3 loop spans 15 amino acids. V shed 5 bases and J shed 0 bases, with 14 bases lying between them. This chain's CDR3 is CASSTGTFSSYEQYF. The CDR3 nucleotides read TGTGCCAGCAGCACCGGGACCTTCAGCTCCTACGAGCAGTACTTC.

This rearrangement joins TRBV3-1 to TRBJ2-5, with 10 positions matching TRBD1. Germline values: CDR1 LGHDT, CDR2 YNNKEL (reference sequence). V lost 2 bases to trimming and J lost 6 bases; unmatched junction nucleotides: 6. The CDR3 spans 15 residues. The CDR3 nucleotides are TGTGCCAGCAGCCAATGGGGGACAGGGGAAAAGACCCAGTACTTC. Translating it yields CASSQWGTGEKTQYF.

This rearrangement joins TRBV18 to TRBJ1-4; D remains unclear. The germline V and J ends were trimmed by 2 bases and 3 bases, with 7 bases remaining between them. CDR3 length: 14 residues. Germline V gene data show CDR1 as KGHSH and CDR2 as LQKENI. This CDR3 reads CASSPRAANEKLFF. The CDR3 DNA follows: TGTGCCAGCTCACCAAGGGCTGCTAATGAAAAACTGTTTTTT.

V gene TRBV15 combines with J gene TRBJ1-2; D is perhaps TRBD1 (6 bases). V lost 9 bases, J lost 0 bases, and 17 bases lay in between. CDR3 size: 15 residues. Germline V lookup: CDR1 LNHNV, CDR2 YYDKDF (reference sequence). As DNA, the CDR3 is TGTGCCACTCAACCGGGGGGGGCGACTAACTATGGCTACACCTTC. It encodes CATQPGGATNYGYTF. Full variable domain (missing parts from reference TRBV15 and TRBJ1-2): DAMVIQNPRYQVTQFGKPVTLSCSQTLNHNVMYWYQQKSSQAPKLLFHYYDKDFNNEADTPDNFQSRRPNTSFCFLDIRSPGLGDTAMYLCATQPGGATNYGYTFGSGTRLTVV.